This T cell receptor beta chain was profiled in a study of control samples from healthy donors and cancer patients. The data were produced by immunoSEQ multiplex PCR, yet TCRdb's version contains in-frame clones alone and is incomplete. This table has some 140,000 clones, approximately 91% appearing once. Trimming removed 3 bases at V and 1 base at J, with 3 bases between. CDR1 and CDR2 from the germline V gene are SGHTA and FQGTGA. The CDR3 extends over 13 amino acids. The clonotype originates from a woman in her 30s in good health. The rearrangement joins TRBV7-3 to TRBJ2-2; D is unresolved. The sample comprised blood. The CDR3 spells CASSFKNTGELFF. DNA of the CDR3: TGTGCCAGCAGCTTCAAGAACACCGGGGAGCTGTTTTTT.